This entry features one TCR beta chain sequence. The antigen remains unidentified. The CDR3 consists of 12 residues. V dropped 0 bases and J dropped 13 bases, with 10 bases sitting between them. Looked up from germline, CDR1 is SGHVS and CDR2 is FQNEAQ. The data originate from a study of blood T cells in healthy people across ages. General study points: The recorded TCR beta diversity per million T cells decreased in a roughly linear manner with age. PBMCs were not sorted, which prevented a conclusive comparison of naive versus antigen-experienced cells.

Using a J-beta primer mix together with a sample-barcoded 5' primer, a second PCR was run for about 7 to 12 cycles. TCRdb used MiXCR to reprocess the 5' RACE reads, holding one entry per CDR3 protein. The repertoire has roughly 1.9 million distinct CDR3 sequences, about two fifths of them found once; the top ten carry about 21%. This sequence originates from a human donor in good health. The sequenced sample consisted of blood. The V call is TRBV7-8, the J call TRBJ1-5; weak D call: TRBD1 (5 bases). The CDR3 DNA reads TGTGCCAGCAGCTTAGCCGGAGGGGCGCAGCATTTT. Its protein is CASSLAGGAQHF. The variable domain in full, with the rest retrieved from reference TRBV7-8 and TRBJ1-5, is GAGVSQSPRYKVAKRGQDVALRCDPISGHVSLFWYQQALGQGPEFLTYFQNEAQLDKSGLPSDRFFAERPEGSVSTLKIQRTQQEDSAVYLCASSLAGGAQHFGDGTRLSIL.